One and the same sample provided the 13 T cell receptor beta chains below, sequenced in a study of CD8+ T cells in alopecia areata (dated by TCRdb to the late 2010s). The library was prepared using the immunoSEQ multiplex PCR assay. RNA was extracted from all samples and reverse transcribed into cDNA, which served as template for TCR sequencing. TCRdb's version of the immuneACCESS table is confined to in-frame rearrangements and falls short of the full clone set. An unresolved V gene accounts for under half of the shortfall where checked; the remainder is of unknown origin. The table shows approximately 280,000 clones here, with no singletons. In total, the top ten clones hold more than 0.95% of the sample. Cells from pooled mouse cutaneous lymph nodes were stained for CD4, CD8alpha, NKG2D, NKG2ACE and other markers and then sorted on a BD Influx. Sequenced material: CD4+ T cells sorted from a lymph node. Receptors were obtained from a C3H/HeJ mouse with alopecia areata. The MHC haplotype found in this strain is H2-k.

This clone has just a few counts. All gene names here are mouse names. Sequencing ends 4 residues short of the CDR3 end; the germline J gene provides the rest. Other DNA sequences within the sample encode an identical CDR3. The genes are TRBV1 and TRBJ2-2, with D uncertain. The CDR3 is 15 amino acids. Germline-derived CDR1 and CDR2 are NSQYPW and LRSPGD (reference sequence). The V gene lost 0 bases and the J gene lost 0 bases, with 5 bases spanning the gap. The covered CDR3 bases are TGCACCTGCAGTGCAGACAGAGCAAACACCGGG. Protein product: CTCSADRANTG. The entire CDR3 protein is CTCSADRANTGQLYF.

The table lists this clone with a few counts. The genes are named according to mouse. The read ends 4 residues shy of where the CDR3 ends; the end is completed using the germline J gene. The chain joins TRBV13-1 to TRBJ1-1; 7 nucleotides agree with TRBD1. CDR1 is NSHNY, CDR2 SYGAGN, per germline. This CDR3 region has 10 residues. CDR3 protein: CAGGTAEVFF. The sequenced part of the CDR3 DNA is TGTGCCGGCGGGACAGCA.

In regard to this clone: Any gene name here is a mouse gene name. The CDR3 end lies 4 residues beyond the end of the read and is filled in from the germline J gene. V and J are TRBV13-3 and TRBJ2-7, with 9 positions matching TRBD1. Germline CDR1 and CDR2: NNHDY and SYVADS. The CDR3 runs 13 residues. The CDR3 spells CASSGTGVDEQYF. The covered CDR3 bases are TGTGCCAGCAGTGGGACAGGGGTGGAT.

This clone was observed a handful of times. Gene labels here are mouse ones. The read halts 4 residues ahead of the CDR3 end, with the missing end drawn from the germline J gene. The rearrangement links TRBV19 to TRBJ1-1; D remains ambiguous. This CDR3 is built from 12 residues. The V end lost 5 bases, the J end lost 3 bases, and 8 bases lay between the germline ends. The V gene's germline CDR1 is FNHDT and CDR2 SITEND (reference sequence). CDR3 DNA (partial): TGTGCCAGCAGGCAGACATACACA. Its protein product is CASRQTYT. The entire CDR3 reads CASRQTYTEVFF.

For this clone: All gene names here are mouse names. The CDR3 end falls 4 residues outside the read, so it is completed with the germline J gene. The chain employs TRBV1 and TRBJ2-5; TRBD2 is a possible D gene (6 bases). Trimming took off 7 bases at V and 1 base at J, with 12 bases between the two ends. CDR1 is NSQYPW, CDR2 LRSPGD, per germline (reference sequence). There are 14 residues in the CDR3. The CDR3 sequence: CTCKKTGHQDTQYF. The sequenced CDR3 bases are TGCACCTGCAAGAAGACTGGCCACCAAGAC. The whole variable domain, remainder taken from reference TRBV1 and TRBJ2-5, is VTLLEQNPRWRLVPRGQAVNLRCILKNSQYPWMSWYQQDLQKQLQWLFTLRSPGDKEVKSLPGADYLATRVTDTELRLQVANMSQGRTLYCTCKKTGHQDTQYFGPGTRLLVL.

This clone occurred a few times. The gene names here belong to mouse. The sequenced fragment ends 4 residues before the CDR3 boundary, so the rest is inferred from the germline J gene. The chain links TRBV13-3 to TRBJ2-1; TRBD2 might be the D (7 bases). Trimming pared 3 bases from V and 3 bases from J, leaving 10 bases between. CDR1 is NNHDY, CDR2 SYVADS, per germline. The CDR3 spans 14 residues. The CDR3: CASSVGGRYAEQFF. CDR3 DNA, as far as it was read: TGTGCCAGCAGTGTTGGGGGGCGCTATGCT.

This clone has more than one count but fewer than ten. Mouse germline and gene names are used. The missing CDR3 end, 4 residues past where the read stops, is filled in from the germline J gene. The chain is built from TRBV14 and TRBJ2-7, with TRBD2 matching over 9 bases. Germline CDR1 and CDR2: SGHDT and FRDEAV. The CDR3 is 14 residues long. This CDR3 reads CASSFWGLGYEQYF. CDR3 DNA (partial): TGTGCCAGCAGTTTTTGGGGACTGGGTTAT.

In its sample, this clone was seen a few times. Mouse names are used for the genes. With the read ending 4 residues before the CDR3 end, the germline J gene is used to fill in that end. The V and J genes are TRBV1 and TRBJ2-3; 8 bases are shared with TRBD2. This CDR3 has 17 amino acids. Germline CDR1 and CDR2: NSQYPW and LRSPGD (reference sequence). The ends lost 0 bases at V and 1 base at J; junction bases unmatched: 6. This CDR3 is CTCSAEAGGQGAETLYF. The CDR3 DNA, read in part, is TGCACCTGCAGTGCAGAAGCGGGGGGGCAGGGTGCAGAA.

With regard to this clone: All gene names here are mouse names. Read sequence stops 4 residues before the CDR3 end, and the germline J gene provides the missing end. This chain joins TRBV13-1 and TRBJ2-5, with 10 positions matching TRBD2. Germline CDR1 and CDR2: NSHNY and SYGAGN. The CDR3 is 13 residues long. CDR3: CASDRTGGDTQYF. Partial CDR3 DNA: TGTGCCAGCGATCGGACTGGGGGAGAC.

The sample holds a few counts of this clone. The genes are named according to mouse. The CDR3 is cut off 4 residues early in the read; its end comes from the germline J gene. In the same sample, other DNA sequences code for this CDR3. The rearrangement uses TRBV5 and TRBJ2-2; 11 bases match TRBD2. Trimming took 1 base from V and 2 from J; bases not matched to a gene: 0. Germline V CDR1 and CDR2: LGHNA, YNLKQL (reference sequence). The CDR3 has 16 amino acids. The CDR3 sequence is CASSQGTGGNTGQLYF. The sequenced part of the CDR3 DNA is TGTGCCAGCAGCCAAGGGACTGGGGGGAACACCGGG.

About this clone: Gene names are the mouse ones. The read stops 4 residues short of the end of the CDR3; the missing end is completed from the germline J gene. This chain joins TRBV13-3 and TRBJ2-1; 7 bases are shared with TRBD1. The trim removed 1 base at V and 5 bases at J, leaving 3 bases unmatched. Germline V gives CDR1 NNHDY, CDR2 SYVADS. The CDR3 covers 14 residues. The CDR3 sequence: CASSDRGTDAEQFF. The sequenced CDR3 bases are TGTGCCAGCAGTGATAGGGGGACAGATGCT.

There are a few counts of this clone. Gene names are the mouse ones. The observed sequence ends 3 residues before the CDR3 terminus, with the missing tail filled in from the germline J gene. The chain has TRBV19 and TRBJ1-6, with 9 nucleotides matching TRBD1. TRBJ1-6 is recorded as an ORF, its role being uncertain. Germline V gives CDR1 FNHDT, CDR2 SITEND (reference sequence). The trim removed 3 bases at V and 0 bases at J, leaving 4 bases unmatched. The CDR3 is 17 amino acids. The CDR3: CASSTYRGPSYNSPLYF. CDR3 DNA, as far as it was read: TGTGCCAGCAGTACGTACAGGGGGCCTTCCTATAATTCGCCC.

As for this clone: Gene names and germline refer to mouse. CDR3 loop: CAWSLGTKDTQYF. The sequenced part of the CDR3 DNA is TGTGCCTGGAGTCTAGGGACAAAAGAC. The genes are TRBV31 and TRBJ2-5; D possibly corresponds to TRBD1 (6 bases). The read terminates 4 residues ahead of where the CDR3 ends, so the germline J gene completes it. CDR1 and CDR2 from the germline V gene are GKSSPN and SITVG. The CDR3 runs 13 residues.